A selection of T cell receptor beta chains follows, all from one sample in a study of T-cell memory formation after mild COVID-19. TCRdb reprocessed the 5' RACE reads with MiXCR, giving one entry per CDR3 protein. Among fewer than 75,000 distinct CDR3 sequences listed, more than 9% were seen once. The sequenced sample was PBMCs or a T cell subset sorted from them (not recorded which). The receptors here all came from a man in his late teens or twenties who had mild COVID-19 (a few samples of this study predate the infection). Cell type and time point are not known. The CDR3 runs from the conserved cysteine through the conserved F or W. Each record gives: J gene, D gene, clone size, V gene, CDR3 protein, CDR3 DNA. D genes are given only for firm matches. Only part of the rows carry a size: once, few, many, or a class if the clone is expanded.

J: TRBJ2-3
D: TRBD2
size: many
V: TRBV4-3
CDR3: CASSQGTSGVSTDTQYF
DNA: TGCGCCAGCAGCCAAGGGACTAGCGGGGTTAGCACAGATACGCAGTATTTT

J: TRBJ2-3
D: TRBD2
size: .
V: TRBV20-1
CDR3: CSAPSGGAEDTQYF
DNA: TGCAGTGCCCCCAGCGGGGGGGCTGAAGATACGCAGTATTTT

J: TRBJ1-1
D: TRBD1
size: many
V: TRBV10-2
CDR3: CASSPRGFRAFF
DNA: TGCGCCAGCAGCCCCAGGGGGTTTAGGGCTTTCTTT

J: TRBJ1-1
D: .
size: .
V: TRBV6-1
CDR3: CASGERGGTEAFF
DNA: TGTGCCAGCGGAGAGCGGGGCGGCACTGAAGCTTTCTTT

J: TRBJ2-7
D: TRBD1
size: .
V: TRBV6-2/TRBV6-3
CDR3: CASSFPLGDSSYEQYF
DNA: TGTGCCAGCAGTTTTCCTCTGGGGGACAGCTCCTACGAGCAGTACTTC

J: TRBJ2-3
D: .
size: .
V: TRBV20-1
CDR3: CSTPPWDQPGGTTDTQYF
DNA: TGCAGTACCCCTCCCTGGGACCAACCAGGGGGGACCACAGATACGCAGTATTTT

J: TRBJ2-7
D: .
size: many
V: TRBV5-1
CDR3: CASSLGRTSSYEQYF
DNA: TGCGCCAGCAGCTTGGGACGGACAAGCTCCTACGAGCAGTACTTC

J: TRBJ2-1
D: TRBD2
size: .
V: TRBV11-3
CDR3: CASSLGLAYNEQFF
DNA: TGTGCCAGCAGCTTAGGACTAGCGTACAATGAGCAGTTCTTC

J: TRBJ2-1
D: TRBD1
size: many
V: TRBV7-9
CDR3: CASSLGRTGGVNEQFF
DNA: TGTGCCAGCAGCTTAGGCCGGACAGGGGGAGTCAATGAGCAGTTCTTC

J: TRBJ1-1
D: .
size: few
V: TRBV6-5
CDR3: CASAFGVGNTEAFF
DNA: TGTGCCAGCGCGTTTGGGGTCGGGAACACTGAAGCTTTCTTT

J: TRBJ2-1
D: .
size: many
V: TRBV7-6
CDR3: CASSLASRYDEQFF
DNA: TGTGCCAGCAGCTTAGCGTCCCGGTATGATGAGCAGTTCTTC

J: TRBJ1-3
D: .
size: .
V: TRBV4-2
CDR3: CASSPFQDGTGNTIYF
DNA: TGTGCCAGCAGCCCTTTCCAGGACGGAACTGGAAACACCATATATTTT

J: TRBJ1-2
D: .
size: .
V: TRBV5-6
CDR3: CASSLVRQSYGYTF
DNA: TGTGCCAGCAGCTTGGTTAGACAGAGCTATGGCTACACCTTC

J: TRBJ1-1
D: .
size: .
V: TRBV7-9
CDR3: CASSGYSGGPPEAFF
DNA: TGTGCCAGCAGCGGATACAGTGGGGGACCTCCTGAAGCTTTCTTT

J: TRBJ2-2
D: TRBD2
size: many
V: TRBV4-3
CDR3: CASSPRWRGVQNTGELFF
DNA: TGCGCCAGCAGCCCCCGGTGGCGGGGGGTCCAGAACACCGGGGAGCTGTTTTTT

J: TRBJ1-2
D: .
size: .
V: TRBV12-3/TRBV12-4
CDR3: CASSGGGGYTF
DNA: TGTGCCAGCAGTGGGGGTGGGGGCTACACCTTC

J: TRBJ1-1
D: .
size: .
V: TRBV4-1
CDR3: CASSQAGVLSFEAFF
DNA: TGCGCCAGCAGCCAAGCAGGGGTTTTATCGTTTGAAGCTTTCTTT

J: TRBJ2-5
D: TRBD1
size: few
V: TRBV9
CDR3: CASSVGTGEQETQYF
DNA: TGTGCCAGCAGCGTAGGGACAGGGGAACAAGAGACCCAGTACTTC

J: TRBJ1-5
D: .
size: few
V: TRBV7-2
CDR3: CASSFTGPSNQPQHF
DNA: TGTGCCAGCAGCTTCACAGGGCCGAGCAATCAGCCCCAGCATTTT

J: TRBJ1-3
D: .
size: few
V: TRBV7-6
CDR3: CASSLRWRGTPGNTIYF
DNA: TGTGCCAGCAGCTTACGGTGGCGGGGAACCCCTGGAAACACCATATATTTT

J: TRBJ2-1
D: TRBD2
size: .
V: TRBV6-6
CDR3: CASSPGGQNEQFF
DNA: TGTGCCAGCAGCCCGGGGGGGCAAAATGAGCAGTTCTTC

J: TRBJ2-3
D: .
size: .
V: TRBV7-2
CDR3: CASSFDAVGGFTDTQYF
DNA: TGTGCCAGCAGCTTCGACGCAGTTGGGGGTTTCACAGATACGCAGTATTTT

J: TRBJ1-1
D: .
size: .
V: TRBV18
CDR3: CASSPDSGGTEAFF
DNA: TGTGCCAGCTCACCAGATTCGGGTGGCACTGAAGCTTTCTTT

J: TRBJ2-4
D: TRBD1
size: few
V: TRBV5-1
CDR3: CASSLPTGDHIQYF
DNA: TGCGCCAGCAGCTTGCCGACAGGGGATCACATTCAGTACTTC

J: TRBJ2-3
D: TRBD1
size: .
V: TRBV5-1
CDR3: CASSLGRGTTDTQYF
DNA: TGCGCCAGCAGCTTGGGCAGGGGGACAACAGATACGCAGTATTTT

J: TRBJ1-5
D: .
size: .
V: TRBV21-1
CDR3: CASSKDEGDNQPQHF
DNA: TGTGCCAGCAGCAAAGACGAAGGGGACAATCAGCCCCAGCATTTT

J: TRBJ1-5
D: TRBD1
size: many
V: TRBV6-2/TRBV6-3
CDR3: CASTSRDRLTYSNQPQHF
DNA: TGTGCCAGCACCTCCCGGGACAGACTAACGTATAGCAATCAGCCCCAGCATTTT

J: TRBJ2-2
D: .
size: many
V: TRBV12-3/TRBV12-4
CDR3: CASSLALGQLVTGELFF
DNA: TGTGCCAGCAGTTTAGCGCTAGGACAGCTGGTCACCGGGGAGCTGTTTTTT

J: TRBJ1-1
D: TRBD1
size: .
V: TRBV28
CDR3: CASIETGGTEAFF
DNA: TGTGCCAGCATTGAGACAGGGGGCACTGAAGCTTTCTTT

J: TRBJ1-5
D: TRBD1
size: few
V: TRBV20-1
CDR3: CSAASGQGIRSQHF
DNA: TGCAGTGCCGCCTCGGGACAGGGAATACGGTCCCAGCATTTT

J: TRBJ1-3
D: .
size: .
V: TRBV2
CDR3: CASRANGRGNTIYF
DNA: TGTGCCAGCAGGGCGAATGGCAGAGGAAACACCATATATTTT

J: TRBJ2-2
D: TRBD1
size: many
V: TRBV25-1
CDR3: CASSGTGDAGELFF
DNA: TGTGCCAGCTCCGGGACAGGGGACGCCGGGGAGCTGTTTTTT

J: TRBJ2-3
D: .
size: .
V: TRBV27
CDR3: CASSLGVAFSTDTQYF
DNA: TGTGCCAGCAGTTTAGGGGTAGCGTTTAGCACAGATACGCAGTATTTT

J: TRBJ2-3
D: .
size: many
V: TRBV7-9
CDR3: CASSTIGGGSTDTQYF
DNA: TGTGCCAGCAGCACCATAGGCGGGGGCTCCACAGATACGCAGTATTTT

J: TRBJ2-5
D: .
size: .
V: TRBV7-7
CDR3: CASSFNLRETQYF
DNA: TGTGCTAGCAGCTTTAATCTACGGGAGACCCAGTACTTC

J: TRBJ1-6
D: .
size: .
V: TRBV6-5
CDR3: CASSNTYKDSPLHF
DNA: TGTGCCAGCAGCAACACTTATAAGGATTCACCCCTCCACTTT

J: TRBJ2-3
D: TRBD1
size: many
V: TRBV11-2
CDR3: CASSAGGAGSDTQYF
DNA: TGTGCCAGCAGCGCAGGGGGCGCCGGTTCAGATACGCAGTATTTT

J: TRBJ2-3
D: TRBD2
size: .
V: TRBV20-1
CDR3: CSASAGGSTDTQYF
DNA: TGCAGTGCTAGTGCGGGGGGGAGCACAGATACGCAGTATTTT

J: TRBJ2-6
D: TRBD1
size: .
V: TRBV5-1
CDR3: CASSPDRQSFSGANVLTF
DNA: TGCGCCAGCAGCCCGGACAGGCAGTCCTTCTCTGGGGCCAACGTCCTGACTTTC

J: TRBJ2-7
D: .
size: few
V: TRBV13
CDR3: CASSFERADEQYF
DNA: TGTGCCAGCAGCTTCGAACGAGCGGACGAGCAGTACTTC

J: TRBJ1-2
D: .
size: many
V: TRBV5-5
CDR3: CASSSWDHLKTNYGYTF
DNA: TGTGCCAGCAGCTCCTGGGACCACCTAAAGACTAACTATGGCTACACCTTC

J: TRBJ2-3
D: TRBD1
size: many
V: TRBV5-1
CDR3: CASSLRTGVTDTQYF
DNA: TGCGCCAGCAGCCTAAGGACAGGAGTCACAGATACGCAGTATTTT

J: TRBJ2-3
D: .
size: few
V: TRBV6-6
CDR3: CASRVRGATSTDTQYF
DNA: TGTGCCAGCAGGGTCCGAGGGGCGACTAGCACAGATACGCAGTATTTT

J: TRBJ1-6
D: .
size: few
V: TRBV6-2/TRBV6-3
CDR3: CASSFTSGTPFHF
DNA: TGTGCCAGCAGTTTCACTTCCGGGACACCCTTCCACTTT

J: TRBJ2-1
D: TRBD2
size: .
V: TRBV9
CDR3: CASSGPSGGPSRGEQFF
DNA: TGTGCCAGCAGCGGGCCTAGCGGGGGACCGTCGAGAGGTGAGCAGTTCTTC

J: TRBJ2-3
D: .
size: few
V: TRBV20-1
CDR3: CSASPIGEAADTQYF
DNA: TGCAGTGCTAGTCCCATCGGGGAGGCCGCAGATACGCAGTATTTT

J: TRBJ2-3
D: TRBD2
size: once
V: TRBV5-1
CDR3: CASSLTSGGINTQYF
DNA: TGCGCCAGCAGCTTGACTAGCGGGGGTATAAATACGCAGTATTTT

J: TRBJ2-3
D: .
size: .
V: TRBV7-2
CDR3: CASSLSPGAGTDTQYF
DNA: TGTGCCAGCAGCTTATCCCCGGGGGCGGGCACAGATACGCAGTATTTT

J: TRBJ2-7
D: TRBD1
size: once
V: TRBV7-9
CDR3: CASSLEQGSYEQYF
DNA: TGTGCCAGCAGCTTAGAACAGGGGTCCTACGAGCAGTACTTC

J: TRBJ2-6
D: .
size: many
V: TRBV2
CDR3: CASRNLGANVLTF
DNA: TGTGCCAGCAGGAATCTTGGGGCCAACGTCCTGACTTTC

J: TRBJ2-5
D: TRBD2
size: few
V: TRBV18
CDR3: CASSPFSAGEETQYF
DNA: TGTGCCAGCTCACCATTCTCAGCGGGGGAAGAGACCCAGTACTTC

J: TRBJ2-7
D: .
size: few
V: TRBV4-1
CDR3: CASSRLRFGSSYEQYF
DNA: TGCGCCAGCAGCCGCCTCCGGTTTGGGAGCTCCTACGAGCAGTACTTC

J: TRBJ2-5
D: .
size: few
V: TRBV27
CDR3: CASRGLEETQYF
DNA: TGTGCCAGCAGAGGGCTGGAGGAGACCCAGTACTTC